Following are 8 T cell receptor beta chains from one sample sequenced in a study of T cell responses to AZD1222 COVID-19 vaccine. The method was immunoSEQ multiplex PCR; TCRdb's version includes in-frame clones alone and lacks a portion of them. The data hold 65,000 to 100,000 clones, with more than 70% observed a single time. The specimen comprised peripheral blood, sampled 28 days after the second AZD1222 dose. Source of these receptors: an adult who received the AZD1222 COVID-19 vaccine.

V and J are TRBV29-1 and TRBJ2-1; D call uncertain. Looked up from germline, CDR1 is SQVTM and CDR2 is ANQGSEA. The CDR3 totals 12 residues. The germline V and J ends were trimmed by 8 bases and 5 bases, with 13 bases remaining between them. The CDR3 bases are TGCAGCTCCCGCGATCTAAACAATGAGCAGTTCTTC. It translates to CSSRDLNNEQFF.

Of note for this clone: Additional DNA sequences in this sample encode the identical CDR3. Written as DNA, the CDR3 is TGCGCCAGCAGCTTGGTTGTCAGTCCATACGAGCAGTACTTC. This encodes CASSLVVSPYEQYF. V and J are TRBV5-1 and TRBJ2-7, with D hard to call. This CDR3 has 14 residues. V lost 0 bases and J 4 bases, leaving 11 bases between the germline ends. Per the germline V gene, CDR1 is SGHRS and CDR2 is YFSETQ.

The chain carries TRBV7-8 and TRBJ1-4; 11 bases fit TRBD1. From germline, CDR1 is SGHVS and CDR2 FQNEAQ. V lost 5 bases and J lost 8; bases outside the gene matches: 7. The CDR3 has 15 residues. CDR3: CASSRRDRGREKLFF. The CDR3, as DNA: TGTGCCAGCAGCCGACGGGACAGGGGGAGGGAAAAACTGTTTTTT.

A note on this clone: The same CDR3 arises from other DNA sequences in this sample as well. The V call is TRBV5-4, the J call TRBJ1-1; D perhaps matches TRBD1 (5 bases). The CDR3 sequence is 14 residues long. Germline V gives CDR1 SGHNT, CDR2 YYREEE (reference sequence). Trimming cost V 0 bases and J 5 bases, with 11 bases left between them. The CDR3 sequence is CASSLVGEGTEAFF. Here the CDR3 DNA reads TGTGCCAGCAGCTTGGTAGGGGAGGGAACTGAAGCTTTCTTT. Full variable domain (outside the CDR3, taken from reference TRBV5-4 and TRBJ1-1): ETGVTQSPTHLIKTRGQQVTLRCSSQSGHNTVSWYQQALGQGPQFIFQYYREEENGRGNFPPRFSGLQFPNYSSELNVNALELDDSALYLCASSLVGEGTEAFFGQGTRLTVV.

This clone was seen more than once but under ten times. The V gene is TRBV11-2, the J gene TRBJ1-4, with 8 bases that match TRBD1. This CDR3 spans 17 amino acids. CDR1 and CDR2 from the germline V gene are SGHAT and FQNNGV. Trimming removed 4 bases from V and 3 bases from J; junction bases left unmatched: 10. Here the CDR3 DNA reads TGTGCCAGCAGCTCTCACCGACAGGGGAAGTCTAATGAAAAACTGTTTTTT. It yields the protein CASSSHRQGKSNEKLFF.

This clone was observed once. The chain joins TRBV4-1 to TRBJ1-4, with D perhaps matching TRBD1 (6 bases). V gave up 4 bases and J gave up 0 bases, with 12 bases separating them. The germline V gene encodes CDR1 MGHRA and CDR2 YSYEKL. The CDR3 covers 16 residues. CDR3 sequence (DNA): TGCGCCAGCAGCCCCGGACAGACCGCAACTAATGAAAAACTGTTTTTT. This encodes CASSPGQTATNEKLFF.

This clone was found once. The rearrangement joins TRBV19 to TRBJ1-1; possibly TRBD1 for D (5 bases). This CDR3 is 15 amino acids long. Germline values: CDR1 LNHDA, CDR2 SQIVND (reference sequence). V lost 7 bases and J 0 bases, leaving 15 bases between the germline ends. The DNA of the CDR3 is TGTGCCAGTACCGCCGGTGCGGGGCTGAACACTGAAGCTTTCTTT. This sequence encodes CASTAGAGLNTEAFF.

V usage is TRBV5-1 and J usage is TRBJ2-1; 13 bases agree with TRBD2. The CDR3 spans 18 residues. The germline V gene has CDR1 SGHRS and CDR2 YFSETQ. The V and J ends lost 0 bases and 3 bases, in that order; junction bases with no gene match: 6. CDR3 nucleotide sequence: TGCGCCAGCAGCTTGGGGCGACTAGCGGGAGGCCACTACAATGAGCAGTTCTTC. Translating gives CASSLGRLAGGHYNEQFF. The full variable domain, completed using reference TRBV5-1 and TRBJ2-1, is KAGVTQTPRYLIKTRGQQVTLSCSPISGHRSVSWYQQTPGQGLQFLFEYFSETQRNKGNFPGRFSGRQFSNSRSEMNVSTLELGDSALYLCASSLGRLAGGHYNEQFFGPGTRLTVL.